The clone carrying this TCR beta chain was recorded many times. Antigen unknown. The source of the sample is a study of breast tumors, draining lymph nodes, adjacent tissues. Findings and limits, study-wide: That most tumor T cells come from lymph nodes remained unproven. Tumor TCR diversity was below lymph nodes but above nontumor tissue. Compared with basal-like, luminal-like tumors shared significantly more repertoire with nontumor tissue.

TCRdb processed the multiplex PCR reads anew with MiXCR; each CDR3 protein has one entry. The sample holds about 220,000 distinct CDR3 sequences, less than 40% seen once. Axillary draining lymph nodes of breast cancer patients supplied the node samples. The TCR originated in a female donor with breast cancer. Some clones in this sample may be carry-over from other donors' samples. Input material: axillary lymph node tissue.

The CDR3 bases are TGCAGCGTCAGGGACAGGGAAAAACTGTTTTTT. This gives the protein CSVRDREKLFF. V and J are TRBV29-1 and TRBJ1-4, with TRBD1 matching over 8 bases. The germline CDR1 and CDR2 sequences are SQVTM and ANQGSEA. Germline trimming cut 6 bases from V and 8 bases from J; bases unmatched to any gene: 2. The CDR3 is 11 amino acids. Complete variable domain (other parts from reference TRBV29-1 and TRBJ1-4): SAVISQKPSRDICQRGTSLTIQCQVDSQVTMMFWYRQQPGQSLTLIATANQGSEATYESGFVIDKFPISRPNLTFSTLTVSNMSPEDSSIYLCSVRDREKLFFGSGTQLSVL.